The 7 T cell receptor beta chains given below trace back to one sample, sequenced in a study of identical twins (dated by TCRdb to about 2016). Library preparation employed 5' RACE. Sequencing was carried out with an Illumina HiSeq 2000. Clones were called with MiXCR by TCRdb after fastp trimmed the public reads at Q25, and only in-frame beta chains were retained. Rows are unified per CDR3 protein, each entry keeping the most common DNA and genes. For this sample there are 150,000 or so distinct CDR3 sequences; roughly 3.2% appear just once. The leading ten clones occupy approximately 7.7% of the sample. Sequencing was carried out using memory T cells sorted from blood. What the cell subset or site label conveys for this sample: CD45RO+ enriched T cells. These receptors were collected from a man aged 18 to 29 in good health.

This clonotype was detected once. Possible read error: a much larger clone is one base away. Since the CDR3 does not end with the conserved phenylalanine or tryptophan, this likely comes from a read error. CDR3 in amino acids: CASSGGGTYEQYY. CDR3 DNA sequence: TGTGCCAGCTCAGGGGGAGGGACCTACGAGCAGTACTAC. The chain couples TRBV18 to TRBJ2-7; 7 nucleotides line up with TRBD2. Germline V gene data show CDR1 as KGHSH and CDR2 as LQKENI. This CDR3 has 13 residues. Trimming removed 5 bases from V and 2 bases from J; junction bases left unmatched: 3.

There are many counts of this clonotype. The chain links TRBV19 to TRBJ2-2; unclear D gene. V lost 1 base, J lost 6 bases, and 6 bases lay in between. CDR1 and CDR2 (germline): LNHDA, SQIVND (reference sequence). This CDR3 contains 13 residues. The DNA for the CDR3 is TGTGCCAGTAGTATAGGGGCAGCCGGGGAGCTGTTTTTT. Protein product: CASSIGAAGELFF.

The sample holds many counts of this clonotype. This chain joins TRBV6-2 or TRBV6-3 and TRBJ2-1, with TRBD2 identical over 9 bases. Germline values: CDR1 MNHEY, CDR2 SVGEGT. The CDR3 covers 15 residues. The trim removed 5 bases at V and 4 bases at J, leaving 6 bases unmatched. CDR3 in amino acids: CASSKALAGYNEQFF. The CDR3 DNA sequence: TGTGCCAGCAGTAAAGCCCTAGCGGGATACAATGAGCAGTTCTTC.

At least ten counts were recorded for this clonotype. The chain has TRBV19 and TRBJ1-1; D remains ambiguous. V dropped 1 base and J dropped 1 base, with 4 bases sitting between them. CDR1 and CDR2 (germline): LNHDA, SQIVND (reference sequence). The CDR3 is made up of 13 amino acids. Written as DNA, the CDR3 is TGTGCCAGTAGTATAGGACAGAACACTGAAGCTTTCTTT. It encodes CASSIGQNTEAFF.

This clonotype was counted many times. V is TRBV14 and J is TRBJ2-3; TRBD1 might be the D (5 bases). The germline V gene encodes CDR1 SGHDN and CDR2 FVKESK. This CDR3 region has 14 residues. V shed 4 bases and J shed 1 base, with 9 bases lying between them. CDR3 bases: TGTGCCAGCAGCCCACAGGCTGGCACAGATACGCAGTATTTT. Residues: CASSPQAGTDTQYF.

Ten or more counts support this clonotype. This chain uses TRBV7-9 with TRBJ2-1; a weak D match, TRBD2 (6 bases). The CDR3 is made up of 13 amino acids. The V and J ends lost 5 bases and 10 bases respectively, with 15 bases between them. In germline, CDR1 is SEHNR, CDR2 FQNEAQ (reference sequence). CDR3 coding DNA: TGTGCCAGCAGCCCCAGCCTAGGGAGGGAGCAGTTCTTC. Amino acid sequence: CASSPSLGREQFF.

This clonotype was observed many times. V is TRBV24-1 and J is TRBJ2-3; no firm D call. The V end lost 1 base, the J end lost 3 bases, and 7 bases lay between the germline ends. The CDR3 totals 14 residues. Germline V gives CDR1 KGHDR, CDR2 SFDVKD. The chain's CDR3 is CATSDFPQTDTQYF. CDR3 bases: TGTGCCACCAGTGATTTTCCGCAAACAGATACGCAGTATTTT.